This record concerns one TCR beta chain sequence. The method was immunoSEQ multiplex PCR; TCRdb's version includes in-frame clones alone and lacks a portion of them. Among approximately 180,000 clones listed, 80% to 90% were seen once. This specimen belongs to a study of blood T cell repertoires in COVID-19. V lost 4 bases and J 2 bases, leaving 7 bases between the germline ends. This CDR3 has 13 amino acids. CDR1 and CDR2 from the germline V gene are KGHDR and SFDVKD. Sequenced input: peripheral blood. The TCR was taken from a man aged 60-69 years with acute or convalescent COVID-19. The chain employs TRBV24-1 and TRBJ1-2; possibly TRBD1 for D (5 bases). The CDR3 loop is CATSEAGNYGYTF. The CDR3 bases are TGTGCCACCAGTGAAGCAGGGAACTATGGCTACACCTTC.